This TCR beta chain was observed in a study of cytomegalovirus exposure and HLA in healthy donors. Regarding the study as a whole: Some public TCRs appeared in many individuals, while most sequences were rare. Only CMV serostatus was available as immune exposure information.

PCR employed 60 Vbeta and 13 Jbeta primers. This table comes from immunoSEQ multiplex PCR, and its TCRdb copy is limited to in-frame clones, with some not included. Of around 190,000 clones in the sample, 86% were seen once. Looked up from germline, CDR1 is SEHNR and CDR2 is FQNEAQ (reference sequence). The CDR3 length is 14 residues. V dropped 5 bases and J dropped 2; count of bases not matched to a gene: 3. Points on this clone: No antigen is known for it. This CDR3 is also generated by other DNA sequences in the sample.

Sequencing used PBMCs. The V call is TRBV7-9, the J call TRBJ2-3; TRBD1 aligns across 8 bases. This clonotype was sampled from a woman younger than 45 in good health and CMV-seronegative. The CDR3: CASSLGQATDTQYF. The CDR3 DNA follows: TGTGCCAGCAGCCTGGGACAGGCCACAGATACGCAGTATTTT.